This TCR beta chain was captured by sequencing in a study of T cell repertoires in cytomegalovirus infection. Study in general: Public TCR beta signatures provided an indication of both CMV infection and a matching HLA type.

MiXCR was run by TCRdb on the reads, yielding one entry per CDR3 protein. Of about 920,000 distinct CDR3 sequences detected, 31% appear once; the ten largest clones hold 11% to 15%. Study-wide findings and caveats: Dominating the ex vivo response were TCR beta clonotypes that were CMV-specific and HLA-C-restricted.

This clonotype was recorded many times. Its cognate antigen is unknown. This clonotype was sampled from a human donor in good health (CMV status not recorded). Some clones in this sample may be carry-over from other donors' samples. The sequences come from cultured CD8+ T cells from PBMCs, collected from culture after CMV antigen stimulation.

The CDR3 DNA reads TGTGCCAGCAACCCTCCTGGGGGGACCCAGTACTTC. Translated: CASNPPGGTQYF. The chain has TRBV6-5 and TRBJ2-5, with D possibly being TRBD1 or TRBD2 (5 bases each). Trimming removed 7 bases from V and 7 bases from J, with 13 bases in between. Germline values: CDR1 MNHEY, CDR2 SVGAGI. The CDR3 spans 12 residues.